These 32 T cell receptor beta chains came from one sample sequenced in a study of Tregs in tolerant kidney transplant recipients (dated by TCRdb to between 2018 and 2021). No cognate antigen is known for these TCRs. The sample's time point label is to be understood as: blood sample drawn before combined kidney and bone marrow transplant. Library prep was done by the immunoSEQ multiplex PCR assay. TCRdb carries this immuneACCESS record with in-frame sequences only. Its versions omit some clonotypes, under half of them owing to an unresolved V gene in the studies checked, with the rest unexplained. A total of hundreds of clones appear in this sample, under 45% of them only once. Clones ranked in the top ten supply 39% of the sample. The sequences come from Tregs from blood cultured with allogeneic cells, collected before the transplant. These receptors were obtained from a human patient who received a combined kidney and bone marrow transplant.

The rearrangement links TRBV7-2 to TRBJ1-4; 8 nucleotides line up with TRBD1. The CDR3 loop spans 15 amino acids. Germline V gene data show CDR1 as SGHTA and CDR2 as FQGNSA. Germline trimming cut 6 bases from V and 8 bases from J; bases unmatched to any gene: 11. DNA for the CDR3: TGTGCCAGCAGGGCACGCCAGGGGGCGTGGGAAAAACTGTTTTTT. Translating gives CASRARQGAWEKLFF. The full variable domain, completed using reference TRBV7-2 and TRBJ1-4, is GAGVSQSPSNKVTEKGKDVELRCDPISGHTALYWYRQSLGQGLEFLIYFQGNSAPDKSGLPSDRFSAERTGGSVSTLTIQRTQQEDSAVYLCASRARQGAWEKLFFGSGTQLSVL.

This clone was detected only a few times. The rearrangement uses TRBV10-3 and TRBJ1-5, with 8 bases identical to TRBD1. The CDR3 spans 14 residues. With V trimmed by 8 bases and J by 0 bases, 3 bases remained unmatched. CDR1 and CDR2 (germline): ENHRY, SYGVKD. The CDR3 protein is CAIGDRYSNQPQHF. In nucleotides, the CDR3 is TGTGCCATCGGGGACAGGTATAGCAATCAGCCCCAGCATTTT.

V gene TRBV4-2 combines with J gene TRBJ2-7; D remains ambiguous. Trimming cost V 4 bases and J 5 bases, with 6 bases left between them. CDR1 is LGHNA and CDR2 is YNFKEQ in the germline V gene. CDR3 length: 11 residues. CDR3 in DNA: TGTGCCAGCAGCCTCTGGGACGAGCAGTACTTC. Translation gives CASSLWDEQYF.

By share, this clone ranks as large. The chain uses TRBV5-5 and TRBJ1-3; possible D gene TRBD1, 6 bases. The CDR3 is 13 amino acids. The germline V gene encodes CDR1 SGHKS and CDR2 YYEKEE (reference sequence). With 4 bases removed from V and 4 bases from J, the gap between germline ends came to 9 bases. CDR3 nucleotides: TGTGCCAGCAGCATAGGACAGGGAAACACCATATATTTT. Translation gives CASSIGQGNTIYF. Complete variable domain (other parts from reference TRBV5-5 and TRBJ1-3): DAGVTQSPTHLIKTRGQQVTLRCSPISGHKSVSWYQQVLGQGPQFIFQYYEKEERGRGNFPDRFSARQFPNYSSELNVNALLLGDSALYLCASSIGQGNTIYFGEGSWLTVV.

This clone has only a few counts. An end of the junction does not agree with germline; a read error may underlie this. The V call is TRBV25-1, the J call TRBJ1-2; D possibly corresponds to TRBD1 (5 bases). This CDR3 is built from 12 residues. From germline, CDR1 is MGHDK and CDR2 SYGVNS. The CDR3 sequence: CACRVGLHGYTF. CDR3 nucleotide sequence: TGTGCCTGCAGGGTAGGGCTCCATGGCTACACCTTC.

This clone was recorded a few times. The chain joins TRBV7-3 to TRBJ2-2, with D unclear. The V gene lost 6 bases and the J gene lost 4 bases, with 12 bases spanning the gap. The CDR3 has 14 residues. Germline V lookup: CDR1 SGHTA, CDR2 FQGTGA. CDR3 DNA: TGTGCCAGCAGTTTATACCCTGGCACCGGGGAGCTGTTTTTT. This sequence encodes CASSLYPGTGELFF.

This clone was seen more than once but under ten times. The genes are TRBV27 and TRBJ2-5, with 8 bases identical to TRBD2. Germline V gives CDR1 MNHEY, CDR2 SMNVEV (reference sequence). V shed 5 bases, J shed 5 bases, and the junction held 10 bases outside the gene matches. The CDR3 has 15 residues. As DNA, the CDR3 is TGTGCCAGCAGTACTTGGGCGGGGGGCCAGGAGACCCAGTACTTC. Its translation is CASSTWAGGQETQYF.

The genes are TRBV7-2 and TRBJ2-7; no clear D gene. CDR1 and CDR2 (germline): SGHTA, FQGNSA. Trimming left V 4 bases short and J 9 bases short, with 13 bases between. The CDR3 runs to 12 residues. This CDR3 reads CASSYLISGQYF. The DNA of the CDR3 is TGTGCCAGCAGCTACCTAATTTCCGGGCAGTACTTC.

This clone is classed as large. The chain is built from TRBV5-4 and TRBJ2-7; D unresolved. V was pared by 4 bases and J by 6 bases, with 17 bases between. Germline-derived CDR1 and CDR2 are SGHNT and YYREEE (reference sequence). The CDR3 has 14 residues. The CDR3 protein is CASSPDPLLREQYF. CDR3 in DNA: TGTGCCAGCAGCCCGGACCCCCTGCTGCGCGAGCAGTACTTC.

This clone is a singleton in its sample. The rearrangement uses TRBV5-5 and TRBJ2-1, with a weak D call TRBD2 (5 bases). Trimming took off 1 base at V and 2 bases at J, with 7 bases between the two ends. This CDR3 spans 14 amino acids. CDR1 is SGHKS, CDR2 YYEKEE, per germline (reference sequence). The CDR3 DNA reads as TGTGCCAGCAGCTTGTTTAGCGCCTACAATGAGCAGTTCTTC. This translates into CASSLFSAYNEQFF. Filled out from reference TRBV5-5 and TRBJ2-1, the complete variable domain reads DAGVTQSPTHLIKTRGQQVTLRCSPISGHKSVSWYQQVLGQGPQFIFQYYEKEERGRGNFPDRFSARQFPNYSSELNVNALLLGDSALYLCASSLFSAYNEQFFGPGTRLTVL.

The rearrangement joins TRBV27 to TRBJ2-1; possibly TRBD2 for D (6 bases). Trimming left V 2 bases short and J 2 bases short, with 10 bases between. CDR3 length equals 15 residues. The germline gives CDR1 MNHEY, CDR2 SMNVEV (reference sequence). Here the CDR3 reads CASSLAGQAYNEQFF. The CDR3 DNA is TGTGCCAGCAGTTTAGCGGGGCAGGCCTACAATGAGCAGTTCTTC.

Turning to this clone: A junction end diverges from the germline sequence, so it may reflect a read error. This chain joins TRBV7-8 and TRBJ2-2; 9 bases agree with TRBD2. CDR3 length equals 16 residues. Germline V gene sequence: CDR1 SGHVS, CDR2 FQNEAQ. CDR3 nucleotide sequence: TGTGCCAGCTGCTTAGGGGCGGGGGGGTCCACCGGGGAGCTGTTTTTT. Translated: CASCLGAGGSTGELFF.

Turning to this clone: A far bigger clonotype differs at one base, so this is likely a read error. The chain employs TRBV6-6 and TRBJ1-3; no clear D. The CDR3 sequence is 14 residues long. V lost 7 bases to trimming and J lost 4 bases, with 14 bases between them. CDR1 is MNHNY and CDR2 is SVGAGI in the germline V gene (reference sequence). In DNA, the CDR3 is TGTGCCAGCACCGGCCTTTATTCGGGAAACACCATATATTTT. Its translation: CASTGLYSGNTIYF.

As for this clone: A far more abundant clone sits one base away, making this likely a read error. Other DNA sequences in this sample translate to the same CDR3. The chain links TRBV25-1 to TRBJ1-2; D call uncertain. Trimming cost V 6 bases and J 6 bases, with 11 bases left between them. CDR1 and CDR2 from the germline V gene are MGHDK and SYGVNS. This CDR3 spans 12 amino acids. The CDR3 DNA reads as TGTGCCAGCAGGGTAGGGCTCCATGGCTACACCTTC. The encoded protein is CASRVGLHGYTF.

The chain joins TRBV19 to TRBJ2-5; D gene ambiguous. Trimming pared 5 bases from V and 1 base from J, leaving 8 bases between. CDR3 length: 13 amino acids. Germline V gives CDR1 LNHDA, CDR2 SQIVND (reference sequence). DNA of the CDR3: TGTGCCAGTAGTCCGCTCCCCCAAGAGACCCAGTACTTC. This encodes CASSPLPQETQYF.

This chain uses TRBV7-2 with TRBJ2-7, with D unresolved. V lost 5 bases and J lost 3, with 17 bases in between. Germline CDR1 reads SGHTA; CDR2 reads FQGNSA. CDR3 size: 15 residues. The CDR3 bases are TGTGCCAGCAGCCCGAGCGTGTATTCCCTCTACGAGCAGTACTTC. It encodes CASSPSVYSLYEQYF.

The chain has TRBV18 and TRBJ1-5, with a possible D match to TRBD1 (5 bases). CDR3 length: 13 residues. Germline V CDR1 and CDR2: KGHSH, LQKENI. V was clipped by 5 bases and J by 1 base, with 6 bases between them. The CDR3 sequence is CASSRDSNQPQHF. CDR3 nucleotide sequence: TGTGCCAGCTCAAGGGACAGCAATCAGCCCCAGCATTTT.

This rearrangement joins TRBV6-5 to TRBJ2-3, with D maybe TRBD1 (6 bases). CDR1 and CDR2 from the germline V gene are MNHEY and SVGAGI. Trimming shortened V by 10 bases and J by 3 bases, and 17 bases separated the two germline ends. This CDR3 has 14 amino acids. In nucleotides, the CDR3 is TGTGCCATCGGAGACAGGAGGAGGACAGATACGCAGTATTTT. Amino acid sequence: CAIGDRRRTDTQYF.

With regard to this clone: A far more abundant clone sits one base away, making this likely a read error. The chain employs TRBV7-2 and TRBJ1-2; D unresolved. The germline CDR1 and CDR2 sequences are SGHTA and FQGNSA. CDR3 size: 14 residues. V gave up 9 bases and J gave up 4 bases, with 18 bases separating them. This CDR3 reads CARSLSSGPYGYTF. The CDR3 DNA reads TGTGCCAGGAGCCTTTCCAGTGGACCCTATGGCTACACCTTC. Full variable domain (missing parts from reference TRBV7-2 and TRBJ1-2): GAGVSQSPSNKVTEKGKDVELRCDPISGHTALYWYRQSLGQGLEFLIYFQGNSAPDKSGLPSDRFSAERTGGSVSTLTIQRTQQEDSAVYLCARSLSSGPYGYTFGSGTRLTVV.

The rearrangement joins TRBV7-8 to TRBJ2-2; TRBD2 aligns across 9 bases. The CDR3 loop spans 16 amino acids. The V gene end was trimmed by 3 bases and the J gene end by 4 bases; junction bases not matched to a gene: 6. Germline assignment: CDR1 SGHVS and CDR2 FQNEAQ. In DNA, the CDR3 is TGTGCCAGCAGCTTTTGGGCGGGGGGGCCCACCGGGGAGCTGTTTTTT. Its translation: CASSFWAGGPTGELFF.

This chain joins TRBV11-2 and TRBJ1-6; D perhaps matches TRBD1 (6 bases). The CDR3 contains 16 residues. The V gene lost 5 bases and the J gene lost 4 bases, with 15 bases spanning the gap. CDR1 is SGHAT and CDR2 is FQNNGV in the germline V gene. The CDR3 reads CASSQAPTGYNSPLHF. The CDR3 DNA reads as TGTGCCAGCAGCCAAGCTCCGACAGGTTATAATTCACCCCTCCACTTT.

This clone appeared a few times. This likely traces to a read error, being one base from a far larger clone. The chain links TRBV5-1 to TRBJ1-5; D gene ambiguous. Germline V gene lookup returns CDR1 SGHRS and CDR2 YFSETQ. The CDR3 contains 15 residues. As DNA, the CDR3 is TGCGCCAGCAGCTTGGAGGGCCATGACAATCAGACCCAGCATTTT. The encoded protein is CASSLEGHDNQTQHF.

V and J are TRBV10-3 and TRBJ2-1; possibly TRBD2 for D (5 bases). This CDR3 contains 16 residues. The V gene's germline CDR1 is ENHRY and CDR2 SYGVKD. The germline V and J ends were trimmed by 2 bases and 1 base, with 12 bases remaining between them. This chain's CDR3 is CAISETSEGSYNEQFF. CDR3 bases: TGTGCCATCAGTGAGACTAGTGAGGGTTCCTACAATGAGCAGTTCTTC.

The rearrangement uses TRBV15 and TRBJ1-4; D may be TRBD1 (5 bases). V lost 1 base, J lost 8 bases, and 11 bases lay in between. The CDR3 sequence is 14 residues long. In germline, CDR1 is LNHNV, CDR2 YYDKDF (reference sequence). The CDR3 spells CATSRARRGEKLFF. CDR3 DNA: TGTGCCACCAGCAGAGCTCGGCGGGGGGAAAAACTGTTTTTT.

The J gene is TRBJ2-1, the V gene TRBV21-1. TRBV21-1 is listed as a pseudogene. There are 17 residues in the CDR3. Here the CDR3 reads CASSINVLHHSDNEQFF. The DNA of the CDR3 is TGTGCCAGCAGCATAAATGTGCTACACCATTCCGACAATGAGCAGTTCTTC.

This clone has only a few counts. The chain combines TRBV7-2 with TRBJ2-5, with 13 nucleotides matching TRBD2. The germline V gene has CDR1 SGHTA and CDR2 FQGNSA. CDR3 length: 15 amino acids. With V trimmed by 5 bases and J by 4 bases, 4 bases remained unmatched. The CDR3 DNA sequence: TGTGCCAGCAGCCCCAGACTAGCGGGAGGAGAGACCCAGTACTTC. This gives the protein CASSPRLAGGETQYF.

CDR3 sequence: CASSPAPVNTEAFF. CDR3 nucleotides: TGTGCCAGCAGCCCCGCCCCGGTGAACACTGAAGCTTTCTTT. J is TRBJ1-1 and V is TRBV11-1; D is undetermined. The CDR3 extends over 14 amino acids. The V end was cut by 5 bases, the J end by 0 bases, with 10 bases between. Looked up from germline, CDR1 is SGHAT and CDR2 is FQDESV (reference sequence).

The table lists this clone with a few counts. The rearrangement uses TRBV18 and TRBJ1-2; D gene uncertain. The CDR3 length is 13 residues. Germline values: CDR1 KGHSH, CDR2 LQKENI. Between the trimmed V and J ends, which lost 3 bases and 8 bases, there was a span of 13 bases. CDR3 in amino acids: CASSPGVEEGYTF. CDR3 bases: TGTGCCAGCTCACCGGGCGTTGAGGAGGGCTACACCTTC.

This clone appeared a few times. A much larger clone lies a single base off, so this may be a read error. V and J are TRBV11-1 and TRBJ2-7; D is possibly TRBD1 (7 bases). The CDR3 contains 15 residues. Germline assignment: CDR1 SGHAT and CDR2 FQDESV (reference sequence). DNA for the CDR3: TGTGCCAGCAGCGTAGCCGGGCAGGGGGGTTACGAGCAGTACTTC. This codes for CASSVAGQGGYEQYF.

This CDR3 reads CASSPPSRPAEAFF. For the CDR3, the DNA is TGTGCCAGCTCACCACCCTCACGGCCGGCTGAAGCTTTCTTT. The rearrangement joins TRBV18 to TRBJ1-1, with D hard to call. The CDR3 contains 14 residues. Between the trimmed V and J ends, which lost 0 bases and 6 bases, there was a span of 11 bases. The germline V gene encodes CDR1 KGHSH and CDR2 LQKENI.

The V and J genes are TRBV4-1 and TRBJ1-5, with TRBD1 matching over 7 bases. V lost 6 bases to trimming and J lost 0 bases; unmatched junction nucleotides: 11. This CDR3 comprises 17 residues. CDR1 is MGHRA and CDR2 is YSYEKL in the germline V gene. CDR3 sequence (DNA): TGCGCCAGCAGTCATGGACAGGTCCCCTATAGCAATCAGCCCCAGCATTTT. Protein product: CASSHGQVPYSNQPQHF.

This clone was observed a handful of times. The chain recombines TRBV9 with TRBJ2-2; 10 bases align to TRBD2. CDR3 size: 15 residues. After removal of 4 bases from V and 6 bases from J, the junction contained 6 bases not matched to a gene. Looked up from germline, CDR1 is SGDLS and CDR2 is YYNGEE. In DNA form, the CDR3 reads TGTGCCAGCAGCAGAAGCGGGGGGGTCGCCGGGGAGCTGTTTTTT. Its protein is CASSRSGGVAGELFF.